This is a list of T cell receptor beta chains from one sample in a study of identical twins. A single record per CDR3 protein comes from TCRdb applying MiXCR to the 5' RACE reads. The repertoire holds roughly 1,500,000 distinct CDR3 sequences, with 25% to 35% as singletons. What was sequenced was cord blood. The receptors stem from a newborn girl in good health. Each CDR3 is given with its conserved first and last residue. D genes are given only for firm matches. Not every row has a clone size; where given, it reads once, few, many or a size class.

cdr3_nt cdr3_aa j_call v_call clone_size d_call
TGCGCCAGCAGCCAAGGCAGCGGCCTCAGCTCCTACAATGAGCAGTACTTC CASSQGSGLSSYNEQYF TRBJ2-7 TRBV4-1 few NA
TGCAGTGCTAGAGATTACCCGGTCCCAAACTATGGCTACACCTTC CSARDYPVPNYGYTF TRBJ1-2 TRBV20-1 NA NA
TGTGCCAGCAGTGAACTGGGGGCGGCTGTATATGGCTACACCTTC CASSELGAAVYGYTF TRBJ1-2 TRBV2 few NA
TGCGCCAGCAGCTTGGCTCGGACTATCAATGAGCAGTTCTTC CASSLARTINEQFF TRBJ2-1 TRBV5-1 few NA
TGCGGCGTGAGTGCCTCGGACAGGGGGCTCGAGGGCTACACCTTC CGVSASDRGLEGYTF TRBJ1-2 TRBV29-1 NA TRBD1
TGTGCCAGCAGCGCGGCCGGCGACAATGAGCAGTTCTTC CASSAAGDNEQFF TRBJ2-1 TRBV7-9 NA NA
TGCGCCAGCAGCTTGGGGAACCCGACAGGGAGCTATGGCTACACCTTC CASSLGNPTGSYGYTF TRBJ1-2 TRBV5-1 few TRBD1
TGTGCCAGCAGCTCTCGGCTTAATTCACCCCTCCACTTT CASSSRLNSPLHF TRBJ1-6 TRBV7-2 NA NA
TGTGCCAGCAGTTTAAGTTTCATCCTAAGAATGAACACTGAAGCTTTCTTT CASSLSFILRMNTEAFF TRBJ1-1 TRBV12-3/TRBV12-4 NA NA
TGTGCCAGCAGTTCTACGTCGGAGACCCAGTACTTC CASSSTSETQYF TRBJ2-5 TRBV6-2/TRBV6-3 NA NA
TGCAGTGCTAGGAGGGCGGTGAACACTGAAGCTTTCTTT CSARRAVNTEAFF TRBJ1-1 TRBV20-1 NA NA
TGTGCCAGCAGCTCGCTAGTTAAGGGACAGCGCTATGGCTACACCTTC CASSSLVKGQRYGYTF TRBJ1-2 TRBV11-2 NA TRBD1
TGCAGTGCTAGACGTCAGGCGGACCTCTATGGCTACACCTTC CSARRQADLYGYTF TRBJ1-2 TRBV20-1 NA NA
TGCAGCGTCCTGAATTCATTACAGAACACTGAAGCTTTCTTT CSVLNSLQNTEAFF TRBJ1-1 TRBV29-1 NA NA
TGCAGTGCGTCCCCCGGGACAGGGTACCGCGAAGCTTTCTTT CSASPGTGYREAFF TRBJ1-1 TRBV20-1 NA TRBD1
TGTGCCAGCAGCTTAGAGGGATTCAACACCGGGGAGCTGTTTTTT CASSLEGFNTGELFF TRBJ2-2 TRBV11-2 few NA
TGTGCCAGCAGCTTAGGGGGGCCGGCCTACAATGAGCAGTTCTTC CASSLGGPAYNEQFF TRBJ2-1 TRBV7-2 NA NA
TGTGCCAGCAGTTTCCATGAGCAGTTCTTC CASSFHEQFF TRBJ2-1 TRBV28 many NA
TGTGCCACCAGTGAAGGGGACACCGGGGAGCTGTTTTTT CATSEGDTGELFF TRBJ2-2 TRBV24-1 few NA
TGCAGTGCTAGTAAGGCAGGGACCTACAATGAGCAGTTCTTC CSASKAGTYNEQFF TRBJ2-1 TRBV20-1 NA NA
TGTGCCAGCAGCCAAGATGTGGGCTACTATGGCTACACCTTC CASSQDVGYYGYTF TRBJ1-2 TRBV3-1 NA NA
TGTGCCAGCAGTTTAAGGAGGGCCCCGTCCCTACCTATCTCCTACGAGCAGTACTTC CASSLRRAPSLPISYEQYF TRBJ2-7 TRBV12-3/TRBV12-4 few NA
TGCGCCAGCAGCCCCAGCGTGGGCTACACCTTC CASSPSVGYTF TRBJ1-2 TRBV5-1 NA NA
TGTGCCTCCTTCCAGGGGGTAGCGCCCTACAATGAGCAGTACTTC CASFQGVAPYNEQYF TRBJ2-7 TRBV6-1 NA TRBD1
TGTGCCAGCAGCTTAATAGGGCAGGGAATCGATGAGCAGTTCTTC CASSLIGQGIDEQFF TRBJ2-1 TRBV7-2 NA NA
TGTGCCATCAGTGACCCCACCGATAACTATGGCTACACCTTC CAISDPTDNYGYTF TRBJ1-2 TRBV10-3 few NA
TGCGCCAGCAGCCCATCTAGAGCCCTCTCACCCCTCCACTTT CASSPSRALSPLHF TRBJ1-6 TRBV4-1 NA NA
TGCAGTGCTAGATTTCCGGACGGCCTAACCTACGAGCAGTACTTC CSARFPDGLTYEQYF TRBJ2-7 TRBV20-1 NA NA
TGTGCCAGCAGTGAAGCTCTGACAGGGGGCCGCAATAGGGGCTACACCTTC CASSEALTGGRNRGYTF TRBJ1-2 TRBV2 few TRBD1
TGCAGTGCCAGCTGGGGGGACAGGAATTCACCCCTCCACTTT CSASWGDRNSPLHF TRBJ1-6 TRBV20-1 few TRBD1